The entry below describes one TCR beta chain. Its target is unknown. Between the trimmed V and J ends, which lost 4 bases and 2 bases, there was a span of 22 bases. The germline CDR1 and CDR2 sequences are SGHRS and YFSETQ. The CDR3 covers 18 residues. The TEMRA cells underwent FACS enrichment, while the CD8+ and CD4+ T cells underwent negative isolation. Random hexamers were used to reverse transcribe 0.5 to 1 ug of RNA. Multiplex PCR with immunoSEQ amplified the TCR beta CDR3 across 54 Vbeta and 13 Jbeta. TCRdb independently ran MiXCR on the immunoSEQ multiplex PCR reads; one entry per CDR3 protein. The table lists 150,000 to 200,000 distinct CDR3 sequences, roughly 91% of them singletons, with 0.085% to 0.09% in the top ten. The data stem from a study of CD8 T cells in Susac syndrome. Study outcomes and limitations: As the study acknowledged, the number of individuals who were part of its TCR sequencing and HLA analysis was relatively small. The CD4+ T cell repertoires of Susac syndrome were found to show no clonal expansion.

The source is a human donor with Susac syndrome. This sequence joins TRBV5-1 and TRBJ1-3, with D perhaps matching TRBD1 (5 bases). The specimen was CD4+ T cells from PBMCs. The CDR3 loop is CASSITPQKGFTGNTIYF. The CDR3 nucleotides are TGCGCCAGCAGCATAACCCCCCAGAAGGGGTTTACTGGAAACACCATATATTTT.